The clone carrying this T cell receptor (beta chain) was seen only a few times. Its antigen is currently unknown. This specimen belongs to a study of beta chain features in type 1 diabetes. Study observations and caveats: When cDNA is sequenced, cells with high TCR expression could be over-represented. Relative to healthy donors, patients appeared to have naive, central memory and Treg TCRB repertoires that were more similar. Whether HLA type influences TCRB rearrangement remained unresolved here.

What was sequenced were expressed TCRB transcripts, since all of the isolated RNA had been reverse transcribed. The repertoire was sequenced with immunoSEQ multiplex PCR; TCRdb's copy has only in-frame clones and lacks some. The data hold 60,000 or so clones, with about 60% observed a single time. Sorting with CD45RO/CCR7/CD25/CD127/CD95/CD27 yielded naive, central memory, regulatory and stem-like memory CD4+ cells. Germline V lookup: CDR1 SGHAT, CDR2 FQNNGV. The CDR3 is 13 amino acids. V was shortened by 4 bases and J by 1 base, with 8 bases between the two germline ends. The V call is TRBV11-2, the J call TRBJ2-7, with D maybe TRBD1 (5 bases). The sequence came from a young woman in good health. Source material: Tregs from blood. CDR3 in DNA: TGTGCCAGCAGCTATCAGGGATCCTACGAGCAGTACTTC. Protein: CASSYQGSYEQYF. The complete variable domain, with remaining parts taken from reference TRBV11-2 and TRBJ2-7, reads EAGVAQSPRYKIIEKRQSVAFWCNPISGHATLYWYQQILGQGPKLLIQFQNNGVVDDSQLPKDRFSAERLKGVDSTLKIQPAKLEDSAVYLCASSYQGSYEQYFGPGTRLTVT.